The text below deals with one T cell receptor beta chain. Its specificity is unknown. The sample is drawn from a study of cytomegalovirus exposure and HLA in healthy donors. Study observations and caveats: A later analysis appeared to link common viral pathogens to several of the most significant clusters. Reported performance of the classifier showed diagnosis of cytomegalovirus status with high specificity and sensitivity.

This PCR relied on a set of 60 Vbeta primers and 13 Jbeta primers. Libraries were prepared by immunoSEQ multiplex PCR; TCRdb keeps only in-frame clonotypes and omits some of them. The sample holds about 140,000 clones, 70% to 80% seen once. There are 14 residues in the CDR3. Germline V gives CDR1 MDHEN, CDR2 SYDVKM. V lost 8 bases, J lost 0 bases, and 14 bases lay in between. Source material: PBMCs. V gene TRBV28 combines with J gene TRBJ2-7; D gene ambiguous. This TCR derives from a female donor in good health and CMV-seronegative. In DNA, the CDR3 is TGTGCCAGCGGGCCCCGAAAGAGCTCCTACGAGCAGTACTTC. It encodes CASGPRKSSYEQYF.